The 17 T cell receptor beta chains in this list originate from one sample, sequenced in a study of beta chain features in type 1 diabetes. The entirety of the isolated RNA underwent reverse transcription, so expressed TCRB transcripts were sequenced. Assay: immunoSEQ multiplex PCR; the TCRdb copy retains only in-frame clones and omits some. The sample records 130,000 to 150,000 clones, 9% to 9.5% being singletons. Sequencing input: central memory CD4+ T cells from blood. The source of these receptors is a man younger than 35 in good health.

This clone was found a few times. The chain links TRBV6-1 to TRBJ2-7, with TRBD1 matching over 8 bases. This CDR3 spans 12 amino acids. Looked up from germline, CDR1 is MNHNS and CDR2 is SASEGT. With 11 bases clipped from V and 3 bases from J, the junction kept 6 bases outside the gene matches. The DNA of the CDR3 is TGTGCCGCCCGGACAGGGAACTACGAGCAGTACTTC. Its translation is CAARTGNYEQYF.

V is TRBV9 and J is TRBJ1-1; 8 bases fit TRBD1. Trimming removed 0 bases from V and 8 bases from J; junction bases left unmatched: 3. Germline V gene sequence: CDR1 SGDLS, CDR2 YYNGEE. This CDR3 has 13 amino acids. CDR3 in amino acids: CASSVEAGGEAFF. The CDR3 DNA reads TGTGCCAGCAGCGTAGAGGCAGGGGGCGAAGCTTTCTTT.

The gene calls are TRBV5-4 and TRBJ1-4; 7 bases are a match to TRBD1. Germline V gene lookup returns CDR1 SGHNT and CDR2 YYREEE (reference sequence). Losses at the gene ends were 4 bases for V and 7 bases for J; bases not matched to a gene: 7. This CDR3 comprises 14 residues. CDR3 in DNA: TGTGCCAGCAGCCCCGACAGGGTGGGTGAAAAACTGTTTTTT. Protein product: CASSPDRVGEKLFF.

This CDR3 reads CASRTGGATNEKLFF. For the CDR3, the DNA is TGTGCCAGCAGGACCGGAGGGGCAACTAATGAAAAACTGTTTTTT. The chain joins TRBV11-2 to TRBJ1-4; weak D call: TRBD1 (5 bases). From germline, CDR1 is SGHAT and CDR2 FQNNGV. V lost 6 bases and J 0 bases, leaving 11 bases between the germline ends. CDR3 length: 15 amino acids.

V usage is TRBV4-3 and J usage is TRBJ1-2; maybe TRBD1 (6 bases). Germline values: CDR1 LGHNA, CDR2 YSLEER. CDR3 length: 13 residues. V lost 3 bases and J lost 1, with 6 bases in between. The CDR3 DNA is TGCGCCAGCAGCCAGGACAGTAACTATGGCTACACCTTC. As protein: CASSQDSNYGYTF.

Notes on this clone: The CDR3 does not close with the conserved phenylalanine or tryptophan, likely indicating a read error. J is TRBJ2-2 and V is TRBV30, with 7 bases that match TRBD1. This CDR3 spans 18 amino acids. The germline V gene encodes CDR1 GTSNPN and CDR2 SVGIG (reference sequence). V was pared by 3 bases and J by 0 bases, with 13 bases of the junction left unmatched. The CDR3 region has the DNA TGTGCCTGGAGGGTGGGGACAGTGCTATATACGAACACCGGGGAGCTGTTTTCT. Its protein is CAWRVGTVLYTNTGELFS.

The V gene is TRBV5-8, the J gene TRBJ1-5; D is perhaps TRBD1 (5 bases). V was clipped by 1 base and J by 2 bases, with 7 bases between them. In germline, CDR1 is SGHTS, CDR2 YDEGEE. There are 14 residues in the CDR3. In DNA, the CDR3 is TGTGCCAGCAGCTTGAGCAGGGGCAATCAGCCCCAGCATTTT. The encoded protein is CASSLSRGNQPQHF.

This clone occurred a few times. DNA for the CDR3: TGCGCCAGCAGCCAAAAAAGAGGCGGGAATTCACCCCTCCACTTT. Its translation is CASSQKRGGNSPLHF. The V gene is TRBV4-3, the J gene TRBJ1-6; D is unresolved. Trimming shortened V by 2 bases and J by 7 bases, and 12 bases separated the two germline ends. This CDR3 has 15 residues. Germline values: CDR1 LGHNA, CDR2 YSLEER.

This clone was observed a few times. This chain uses TRBV6-5 with TRBJ2-3; 12 bases agree with TRBD1. V trimming: 6 bases; J trimming: 4 bases; junction bases outside the gene matches: 5. The germline CDR1 and CDR2 sequences are MNHEY and SVGAGI. The CDR3 loop spans 15 amino acids. As DNA, the CDR3 is TGTGCCAGCAGCCGGGACAGGGGGCGGGCAGATACGCAGTATTTT. It is translated as CASSRDRGRADTQYF.

The chain has TRBV6-5 and TRBJ2-1; TRBD2 aligns across 7 bases. V lost 5 bases and J lost 4; bases outside the gene matches: 2. Per germline, CDR1 MNHEY and CDR2 SVGAGI. This CDR3 has 13 amino acids. The CDR3 sequence: CASSSGEYNEQFF. The CDR3, as DNA: TGTGCCAGCAGTAGCGGGGAGTACAATGAGCAGTTCTTC.

In this sample, this clone turned up a few times. The rearrangement links TRBV6-4 to TRBJ1-1, with D maybe TRBD1 (6 bases). The CDR3 spans 14 residues. Trimming stripped 6 bases from V and 1 base from J, with 12 bases between. CDR1 is MRHNA, CDR2 SNTAGT, per germline. CDR3 bases: TGTGCCAGCAGGCTTCAACAGGGGAACACTGAAGCTTTCTTT. Translating it yields CASRLQQGNTEAFF.

The sample holds a few counts of this clone. The V and J genes are TRBV2 and TRBJ1-2; no definite D call. Germline CDR1 reads SNHLY; CDR2 reads FYNNEI. V lost 10 bases and J 0 bases, leaving 6 bases between the germline ends. The CDR3 runs to 11 residues. DNA of the CDR3: TGTGCCAACATTGCTAACTATGGCTACACCTTC. Amino acids: CANIANYGYTF. Together with reference TRBV2 and TRBJ1-2, the CDR3 gives the full variable domain: EPEVTQTPSHQVTQMGQEVILRCVPISNHLYFYWYRQILGQKVEFLVSFYNNEISEKSEIFDDQFSVERPDGSNFTLKIRSTKLEDSAMYFCANIANYGYTFGSGTRLTVV.

This clone appeared a few times. The chain recombines TRBV7-7 with TRBJ2-1; possibly TRBD1 for D (6 bases). The CDR3 has 15 amino acids. Trimming removed 5 bases at V and 6 bases at J, with 17 bases between. From germline, CDR1 is SSHAT and CDR2 FNYEAQ (reference sequence). In DNA, the CDR3 is TGTGCCAGCAGCGCAAACCCGACAGGACTCAATGAGCAGTTCTTC. Translation: CASSANPTGLNEQFF.

This clone was observed a handful of times. The CDR3: CASRSSSGGTDTQYF. CDR3 sequence (DNA): TGTGCCAGCAGGTCCTCTAGCGGGGGGACAGATACGCAGTATTTT. The chain couples TRBV6-5 to TRBJ2-3, with 11 positions matching TRBD2. This CDR3 is built from 15 residues. V trimming: 6 bases; J trimming: 3 bases; junction bases outside the gene matches: 5. CDR1 MNHEY and CDR2 SVGAGI come from the germline V gene.

This clone was found a few times. V gene TRBV7-2 combines with J gene TRBJ2-7; D gene unclear. V was trimmed by 1 base and J by 2 bases, leaving 9 bases between them. The CDR3 has 14 residues. Germline CDR1 and CDR2: SGHTA and FQGNSA. The CDR3 DNA reads as TGTGCCAGCAGCTTAGATACTTCCACCTACGAGCAGTACTTC. Its translation is CASSLDTSTYEQYF.

The rearrangement joins TRBV5-6 to TRBJ2-7; 7 bases are shared with TRBD1. CDR3 length: 15 amino acids. The ends lost 4 bases at V and 2 bases at J; junction bases unmatched: 9. Germline V gene data show CDR1 as SGHDT and CDR2 as YYEEEE. CDR3 protein: CASSPARTGAYEQYF. The DNA of the CDR3 is TGTGCCAGCAGCCCGGCCCGGACAGGCGCCTACGAGCAGTACTTC.

This clone was seen once. The chain couples TRBV28 to TRBJ2-7; 9 bases fit TRBD1. With V trimmed by 4 bases and J by 6 bases, 10 bases remained unmatched. This CDR3 is built from 15 residues. Germline assignment: CDR1 MDHEN and CDR2 SYDVKM. The CDR3 DNA reads as TGTGCCAGCAGTTCTTCAAGGGACAGGGCCTTCGAGCAGTACTTC. It encodes CASSSSRDRAFEQYF.